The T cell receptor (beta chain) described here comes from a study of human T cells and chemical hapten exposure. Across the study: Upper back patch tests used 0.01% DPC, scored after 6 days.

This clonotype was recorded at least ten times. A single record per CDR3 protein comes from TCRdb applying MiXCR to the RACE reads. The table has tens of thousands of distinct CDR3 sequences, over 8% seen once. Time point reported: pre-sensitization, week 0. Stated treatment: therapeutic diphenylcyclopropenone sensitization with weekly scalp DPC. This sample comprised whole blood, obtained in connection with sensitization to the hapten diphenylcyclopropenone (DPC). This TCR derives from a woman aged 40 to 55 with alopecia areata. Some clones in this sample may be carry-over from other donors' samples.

In DNA, the CDR3 is TGCAGTGCTAGAGATCGACGGAACGGCGGATGGAACACTGAAGCTTTCTTT. Translation: CSARDRRNGGWNTEAFF. The V and J genes are TRBV20-1 and TRBJ1-1; unclear D gene. The length of the CDR3 is 17 residues. The germline V gene has CDR1 DFQATT and CDR2 SNEGSKA (reference sequence). V was pared by 0 bases and J by 1 base, with 18 bases between.